This T cell receptor beta chain was captured in a study of neoadjuvant anti-PD-1 for oral cavity cancer. The overall study: Most patients had three to four biweekly doses of 3 mg/kg nivolumab before resection. Non-progressing patients received a fourth nivolumab dose near day 43, then surgery on days 50-56.

Sequencing was performed with immunoSEQ multiplex PCR; in TCRdb, only in-frame clones are kept and a portion is missing. The profile shows some 70,000 clones, more than 75% of them singletons. The CDR3 extends over 15 amino acids. The germline V gene has CDR1 LNHDA and CDR2 SQIVND (reference sequence). Trimming removed 3 bases at V and 7 bases at J, with 16 bases between. Points from the study as a whole: Pretreatment Treg/Th17 ratio correlated inversely with post-treatment tumor clonality. With three patients per group, TCR findings need larger cohorts.

Described time point: after neoadjuvant nivolumab, at surgical resection. To note about this clone: Its antigen is as yet unknown.

The chain joins TRBV19 to TRBJ1-5, with a tentative D call TRBD1 (5 bases). The TCR sequence derives from a person between 40 and 85 years old with oral cavity squamous cell carcinoma. Sample: PBMCs, taken after nivolumab (anti-PD-1) treatment. The DNA of the CDR3 is TGTGCCAGTAGTATGGGGGTCGCAGGGTTGCAGCCCCAGCATTTT. Residues: CASSMGVAGLQPQHF.